This passage covers 27 T cell receptor beta chains from one sample sequenced in a study of T cells in Graves' hyperthyroidism and ophthalmopathy. Template material for amplifying TCR beta CDR3 regions consisted of RNA transcripts. A first-round RT-PCR of the TCR CDR3 used the HTBI primer set. MiXCR was run by TCRdb on the multiplex PCR reads, yielding one entry per CDR3 protein. The sample includes roughly 250,000 distinct CDR3 sequences, 20% to 25% of them seen just once. Sequenced: blood. Receptor source: a man aged 30 to 45 with Graves' ophthalmopathy.

This clonotype came up many times. The genes are TRBV30 and TRBJ2-3, with 10 bases matching TRBD2. The J segment lost 4 bases and the V segment lost 0 bases, leaving 4 bases of the junction unmatched. This CDR3 contains 15 residues. The germline V gene encodes CDR1 GTSNPN and CDR2 SVGIG (reference sequence). This CDR3 is CAWSVGLAGADTQYF. CDR3 nucleotide sequence: TGTGCCTGGAGTGTTGGGCTAGCGGGAGCAGATACGCAGTATTTT.

In this sample, this clonotype turned up many times. The rearrangement links TRBV5-1 to TRBJ2-1; D is uncertain. Between the trimmed V and J ends, which lost 4 bases and 0 bases, there was a span of 11 bases. The CDR3 consists of 15 residues. From germline, CDR1 is SGHRS and CDR2 YFSETQ. The CDR3 DNA reads as TGCGCCAGCAGCCGGCTCGAAACCTCCTACAATGAGCAGTTCTTC. It yields the protein CASSRLETSYNEQFF.

The table lists this clonotype with a few counts. This sequence joins TRBV27 and TRBJ2-1, with 12 bases identical to TRBD2. Germline lookup yields CDR1 MNHEY and CDR2 SMNVEV (reference sequence). This CDR3 contains 16 residues. V gave up 7 bases and J gave up 5 bases; unmatched junction bases: 9. The CDR3 coding sequence is TGTGCCAGCACCCAGACTAGCGGGAGAAGGGACAATGAGCAGTTCTTC. Residues: CASTQTSGRRDNEQFF.

The rearrangement links TRBV30 to TRBJ1-4; D gene ambiguous. There are 12 residues in the CDR3. With 2 bases removed from V and 8 bases from J, the gap between germline ends came to 9 bases. CDR1 is GTSNPN, CDR2 SVGIG, per germline (reference sequence). Here the CDR3 DNA reads TGTGCCTGGAGTCCCGGCTCAGAAAAACTGTTTTTT. Encoded protein: CAWSPGSEKLFF.

In regard to this clonotype: A much bigger clone sits one base away, suggesting this may be a read error. The rearrangement links TRBV12-3 or TRBV12-4 to TRBJ2-5; D might be TRBD2 (5 bases). The DNA matches TRBJ2-1 better at its end, which makes the J call doubtful. The CDR3 contains 12 residues. This chain's CDR3 is CASSLFGETQFF. The CDR3 coding sequence is TGTGCCAGCTCCCTGTTCGGGGAGACCCAGTTCTTC.

With regard to this clonotype: A much larger clone is a single base away; this may be a read error. The rearrangement joins TRBV2 to TRBJ2-1; 9 positions match TRBD1. There are 13 residues in the CDR3. Germline values: CDR1 SNHLY, CDR2 FYNNEI. CDR3 sequence reads: CASIGTGRNEQSF. CDR3 bases: TGTGCCAGCATCGGGACAGGGAGGAATGAGCAGTCCTTC.

The chain carries TRBV5-1 and TRBJ2-6; perhaps TRBD1 as D (6 bases). V lost 7 bases and J 0 bases, leaving 11 bases between the germline ends. The CDR3 length is 15 residues. CDR1 is SGHRS, CDR2 YFSETQ, per germline. The CDR3 bases are TGCGCCAGCTCTTTGGACAGCTCTGGGGCCAACGTCCTGACTTTC. Residues: CASSLDSSGANVLTF. The full variable domain, completed using reference TRBV5-1 and TRBJ2-6, is KAGVTQTPRYLIKTRGQQVTLSCSPISGHRSVSWYQQTPGQGLQFLFEYFSETQRNKGNFPGRFSGRQFSNSRSEMNVSTLELGDSALYLCASSLDSSGANVLTFGAGSRLTVL.

This clonotype was detected only a few times. The chain is built from TRBV2 and TRBJ1-5; no definite D call. CDR3 length: 14 residues. CDR1 is SNHLY, CDR2 FYNNEI, per germline. V dropped 4 bases and J dropped 0 bases, with 7 bases sitting between them. The CDR3: CASSAEISNQPQHF. The CDR3 region has the DNA TGTGCCAGCAGTGCGGAGATTAGCAATCAGCCCCAGCATTTT.

This chain links TRBV29-1 with TRBJ1-2; the match to TRBD1 covers 7 bases. The CDR3 spans 14 residues. The V segment lost 0 bases and the J segment 6 bases; nucleotides outside the gene matches: 7. The germline CDR1 and CDR2 sequences are SQVTM and ANQGSEA. The CDR3 bases are TGCAGCGTTGAAGATGGGGACAGTCGGAATGGCTACACCTTC. It encodes CSVEDGDSRNGYTF.

This chain uses TRBV6-1 with TRBJ2-1; no firm D call. CDR3 length: 11 residues. V lost 7 bases, J lost 7 bases, and 8 bases lay in between. Germline CDR1 reads MNHNS; CDR2 reads SASEGT. This chain's CDR3 is CASNRINEQFF. The CDR3 DNA reads as TGTGCCAGCAATCGGATTAATGAGCAGTTCTTC.

V usage is TRBV2 and J usage is TRBJ1-2, with no clear D. The CDR3 contains 13 residues. Germline V lookup: CDR1 SNHLY, CDR2 FYNNEI. The V end was cut by 3 bases, the J end by 2 bases, with 7 bases between. CDR3 DNA: TGTGCCAGCAGTGACACAAGAAACTATGGCTACACCTTC. It translates to CASSDTRNYGYTF.

This clonotype was seen repeatedly, ten times or more. The V call is TRBV2, the J call TRBJ2-3; 7 nucleotides align to TRBD2. V lost 4 bases and J lost 5; bases outside the gene matches: 0. CDR3 length: 12 amino acids. Germline CDR1 and CDR2: SNHLY and FYNNEI. CDR3 residues: CASSGGGDTQYF. CDR3 coding DNA: TGTGCCAGCAGTGGGGGGGGAGATACGCAGTATTTT.

This clonotype was observed a handful of times. The chain joins TRBV7-2 to TRBJ2-1; 9 bases are shared with TRBD2. The CDR3 is made up of 14 amino acids. Losses at the gene ends were 2 bases for V and 13 bases for J; bases not matched to a gene: 9. Germline lookup yields CDR1 SGHTA and CDR2 FQGNSA. The CDR3 DNA is TGTGCCAGCAGCTTAAGAGGGGAGCGGGAGGAACAGTTCTTC. This encodes CASSLRGEREEQFF.

The V call is TRBV6-2 or TRBV6-3, the J call TRBJ2-3; 10 bases line up with TRBD2. The CDR3 runs 15 residues. The J segment lost 5 bases and the V segment lost 5 bases, leaving 7 bases of the junction unmatched. Germline-derived CDR1 and CDR2 are MNHEY and SVGEGT. Here the CDR3 DNA reads TGTGCCAGCAGTCTACCTAGCGGGAGTGGAGATACGCAGTATTTT. Residues: CASSLPSGSGDTQYF.

The rearrangement links TRBV6-1 to TRBJ2-5; either TRBD1 or TRBD2 may supply D (5 bases each). V lost 3 bases, J lost 2 bases, and 13 bases lay in between. CDR3 length: 15 residues. Germline CDR1 and CDR2: MNHNS and SASEGT. CDR3 region: CASSDNMGRQETQYF. The CDR3 nucleotides read TGTGCCAGCAGTGATAATATGGGACGGCAAGAGACCCAGTACTTC.

The genes are TRBV2 and TRBJ1-1, with D possibly TRBD1 on 5 matching bases. Between the trimmed V and J ends, which lost 6 bases and 7 bases, there was a span of 9 bases. The CDR3 is 11 amino acids. CDR1 is SNHLY, CDR2 FYNNEI, per germline. CDR3 region: CASSREIEAFF. In nucleotides, the CDR3 is TGTGCCAGCAGCAGGGAGATTGAAGCTTTCTTT. Supplemented by reference TRBV2 and TRBJ1-1, the full variable domain reads EPEVTQTPSHQVTQMGQEVILRCVPISNHLYFYWYRQILGQKVEFLVSFYNNEISEKSEIFDDQFSVERPDGSNFTLKIRSTKLEDSAMYFCASSREIEAFFGQGTRLTVV.

This clonotype was detected only once. The V and J genes are TRBV5-1 and TRBJ2-1; 8 nucleotides align to TRBD2. The CDR3 has 12 residues. The V gene's germline CDR1 is SGHRS and CDR2 YFSETQ. Unmatched junction bases numbered 4, after V lost 7 bases and J lost 7 bases. The CDR3 nucleotides read TGCGCCAGCCGGCGGGAGGTAAATGAGCAGTTCTTC. Translated, it gives CASRREVNEQFF. Full variable domain (missing parts from reference TRBV5-1 and TRBJ2-1): KAGVTQTPRYLIKTRGQQVTLSCSPISGHRSVSWYQQTPGQGLQFLFEYFSETQRNKGNFPGRFSGRQFSNSRSEMNVSTLELGDSALYLCASRREVNEQFFGPGTRLTVL.

The V call is TRBV7-8, the J call TRBJ2-2; the match to TRBD2 covers 7 bases. V shed 1 base and J 0 bases; nucleotides not matched to a gene: 5. The germline CDR1 and CDR2 sequences are SGHVS and FQNEAQ. This CDR3 spans 17 amino acids. CDR3 sequence reads: CASSLGRGRANTGELFF. The CDR3 DNA follows: TGTGCCAGCAGCTTAGGACGAGGGAGGGCGAACACCGGGGAGCTGTTTTTT. Full variable domain (remainder filled in from reference TRBV7-8 and TRBJ2-2): GAGVSQSPRYKVAKRGQDVALRCDPISGHVSLFWYQQALGQGPEFLTYFQNEAQLDKSGLPSDRFFAERPEGSVSTLKIQRTQQEDSAVYLCASSLGRGRANTGELFFGEGSRLTVL.

This chain joins TRBV7-8 and TRBJ2-1, with 8 nucleotides matching TRBD1. Looked up from germline, CDR1 is SGHVS and CDR2 is FQNEAQ. V gave up 6 bases and J gave up 2 bases; unmatched junction bases: 12. The CDR3 has 17 residues. The CDR3 DNA sequence: TGTGCCAGCAGTCAACCTCCTGACAGGGGCCCCTACAATGAGCAGTTCTTC. This encodes CASSQPPDRGPYNEQFF.

This clonotype was counted many times. The V and J genes are TRBV11-2 and TRBJ2-3; no firm D call. Trimming took 11 bases from V and 6 from J, leaving 12 bases between them. Germline assignment: CDR1 SGHAT and CDR2 FQNNGV. This CDR3 spans 11 amino acids. In DNA form, the CDR3 reads TGTGCCGTCCGTGGTGGGGATACGCAGTATTTT. Protein product: CAVRGGDTQYF.

The V gene is TRBV27, the J gene TRBJ1-1; D not certain. This CDR3 has 14 residues. Per germline, CDR1 MNHEY and CDR2 SMNVEV (reference sequence). Trimming shortened V by 0 bases and J by 4 bases, and 9 bases separated the two germline ends. The CDR3 loop is CASSLSLRPTEAFF. The DNA of the CDR3 is TGTGCCAGCAGTTTATCATTGAGGCCCACTGAAGCTTTCTTT.

This clonotype occurred once. This sequence joins TRBV3-1 and TRBJ1-6; 8 bases map to TRBD1. In germline, CDR1 is LGHDT, CDR2 YNNKEL (reference sequence). The J segment lost 10 bases and the V segment lost 4 bases, leaving 18 bases of the junction unmatched. The CDR3 loop spans 18 amino acids. In DNA form, the CDR3 reads TGTGCCAGCAGCCCAGTCCCGGTGGGGGGGACAGGTATGTCACCCCTCCACTTT. As protein: CASSPVPVGGTGMSPLHF.

Remarks on this clonotype: An end of the junction differs from the germline gene, which may be a read error. The CDR3, as DNA: TGTGCCAGCAGCCCTAGGACAGGGAGGGGTTTCGAGCTGTACTTC. Encoded protein: CASSPRTGRGFELYF. The chain combines TRBV6-2 or TRBV6-3 with TRBJ2-7, with a tentative D call TRBD1 (8 bases). CDR3 size: 15 residues. In germline, CDR1 is MNHEY, CDR2 SVGEGT.

The V and J genes are TRBV15 and TRBJ1-2; 9 bases line up with TRBD1. The J segment lost 4 bases and the V segment lost 1 base, leaving 13 bases of the junction unmatched. The CDR3 has 18 amino acids. Germline values: CDR1 LNHNV, CDR2 YYDKDF (reference sequence). The DNA of the CDR3 is TGTGCCACCAGCAGAGTGGGACAGGGAAAAGCTAATGTCTATGGCTACACCTTC. It is translated as CATSRVGQGKANVYGYTF.

Comments on this clonotype: Possible read error: a much larger clone is one base away. This chain's CDR3 is CAGSPALAGGYEQYF. The CDR3 nucleotides read TGTGCCGGCAGTCCCGCACTAGCGGGAGGGTACGAGCAGTACTTC. The chain couples TRBV28 to TRBJ2-7; TRBD2 matches 13 bases. CDR3 length: 15 residues. Germline-derived CDR1 and CDR2 are MDHEN and SYDVKM.

V gene TRBV20-1 combines with J gene TRBJ1-1; 7 bases line up with TRBD1. V lost 6 bases to trimming and J lost 3 bases; unmatched junction nucleotides: 7. The length of the CDR3 is 13 residues. The germline CDR1 and CDR2 sequences are DFQATT and SNEGSKA (reference sequence). The CDR3 coding sequence is TGCAGTGCGATCCAGGGGGGGGACACTGAAGCTTTCTTT. Its translation: CSAIQGGDTEAFF.

The V call is TRBV7-2, the J call TRBJ2-3, with 12 nucleotides matching TRBD2. Germline lookup yields CDR1 SGHTA and CDR2 FQGNSA. The CDR3 length is 21 residues. With 2 bases clipped from V and 4 bases from J, the junction kept 19 bases outside the gene matches. This CDR3 reads CASSLSLLTSGSPRASDTQYF. CDR3 DNA sequence: TGTGCCAGCAGCTTATCCCTCTTGACTAGCGGGAGTCCCCGGGCGTCAGATACGCAGTATTTT.